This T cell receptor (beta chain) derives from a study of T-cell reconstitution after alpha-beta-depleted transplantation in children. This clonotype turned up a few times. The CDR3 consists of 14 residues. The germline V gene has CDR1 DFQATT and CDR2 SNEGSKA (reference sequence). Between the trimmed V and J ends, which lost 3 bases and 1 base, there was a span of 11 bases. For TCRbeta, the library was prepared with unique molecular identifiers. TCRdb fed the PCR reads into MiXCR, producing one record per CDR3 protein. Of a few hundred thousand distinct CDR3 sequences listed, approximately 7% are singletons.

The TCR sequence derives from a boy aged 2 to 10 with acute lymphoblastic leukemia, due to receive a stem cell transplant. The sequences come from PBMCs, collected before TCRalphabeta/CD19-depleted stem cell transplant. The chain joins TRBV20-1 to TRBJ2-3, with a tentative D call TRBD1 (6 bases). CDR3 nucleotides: TGCAGTGCTAGTACCCAGGGGCGCACAGATACGCAGTATTTT. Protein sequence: CSASTQGRTDTQYF.